Shown below are 9 T cell receptor beta chains from a single sample sequenced in a study of blood T cell repertoires in COVID-19 (dated by TCRdb to 2020 to 2022). The library was made by the immunoSEQ multiplex PCR assay. TCRdb stores this immuneACCESS table with in-frame sequences only. Part of the clones is absent; in the studies checked, under half of the shortfall reflects unresolved V genes, and no reason is known for the rest. The sample records approximately 88,000 clones, about 85% of which are singletons. The top ten hold more than 14% of the sample. The sequenced material came from peripheral blood. The receptors originated from a woman between 65 and 79 years old with acute or convalescent COVID-19.

This sequence joins TRBV7-2 and TRBJ2-1, with D unresolved. The CDR3 has 14 residues. With 1 base removed from V and 4 bases from J, the gap between germline ends came to 8 bases. The germline gives CDR1 SGHTA, CDR2 FQGNSA. The CDR3 here is CASSLGSKYNEQFF. In nucleotides, the CDR3 is TGTGCCAGCAGCTTAGGTTCCAAATACAATGAGCAGTTCTTC.

The J gene is TRBJ1-6, the V gene TRBV6-5; no clear D. The germline gives CDR1 MNHEY, CDR2 SVGAGI. V lost 6 bases and J lost 0, with 9 bases in between. This CDR3 has 15 residues. The CDR3 coding sequence is TGTGCCAGCAGCACAGAGGGCTCCTATAATTCACCCCTCCACTTT. Translated: CASSTEGSYNSPLHF.

The rearrangement joins TRBV5-6 to TRBJ2-7; 10 bases are shared with TRBD1. Germline V gene lookup returns CDR1 SGHDT and CDR2 YYEEEE. CDR3 size: 14 residues. V trimming: 3 bases; J trimming: 4 bases; junction bases outside the gene matches: 4. CDR3 loop: CASSSWDRGYEQYV. The DNA of the CDR3 is TGTGCCAGCAGCTCCTGGGACAGGGGATACGAGCAGTACGTC.

The chain couples TRBV19 to TRBJ2-2; 7 bases agree with TRBD1. Germline V gene data show CDR1 as LNHDA and CDR2 as SQIVND (reference sequence). The junction had 6 bases not matched to a gene; V was cut back by 7 bases and J by 4 bases. This CDR3 is 14 amino acids long. The chain's CDR3 is CASTTGSATGELFF. The CDR3 nucleotides are TGTGCCAGTACGACAGGGTCGGCCACCGGGGAGCTGTTTTTT. The variable domain in full, with the rest retrieved from reference TRBV19 and TRBJ2-2, is DGGITQSPKYLFRKEGQNVTLSCEQNLNHDAMYWYRQDPGQGLRLIYYSQIVNDFQKGDIAEGYSVSREKKESFPLTVTSAQKNPTAFYLCASTTGSATGELFFGEGSRLTVL.

The CDR3 nucleotides are TGTGCCAGCAGCTTAGTGACAGGCGCAATCAGCTCTGGAAACACCATATATTTT. Translated: CASSLVTGAISSGNTIYF. The J gene is TRBJ1-3, the V gene TRBV11-2; TRBD1 might be the D (6 bases). Per germline, CDR1 SGHAT and CDR2 FQNNGV. Trimming took 1 base from V and 0 from J, leaving 16 bases between them. The CDR3 has 18 amino acids.

This chain links TRBV4-2 with TRBJ1-2, with 7 bases lining up with TRBD1. CDR1 and CDR2 (germline): LGHNA, YNFKEQ. J gave up 4 bases and V 3 bases, and 11 bases lay outside the gene matches. The CDR3 sequence is 16 residues long. Written as DNA, the CDR3 is TGTGCCAGCAGCCACCGGGACAGCACAAACCTCTATGGCTACACCTTC. Its protein is CASSHRDSTNLYGYTF.

A single count supports this clone. This chain uses TRBV19 with TRBJ2-7, with 10 bases matching TRBD2. The germline gives CDR1 LNHDA, CDR2 SQIVND (reference sequence). The CDR3 is made up of 15 amino acids. With V trimmed by 6 bases and J by 1 base, 6 bases remained unmatched. The DNA for the CDR3 is TGTGCCAGTAGCCCGGGTAGCGGGGGGTCCTACGAGCAGTACGTC. Translation: CASSPGSGGSYEQYV.

This chain joins TRBV5-8 and TRBJ2-7, with D unresolved. Germline V lookup: CDR1 SGHTS, CDR2 YDEGEE. The CDR3 sequence is 12 residues long. Between the trimmed V and J ends, which lost 2 bases and 3 bases, there was a span of 6 bases. Written as DNA, the CDR3 is TGTGCCAGCAGCTTTGGAGACTACGAGCAGTACGTC. Translation gives CASSFGDYEQYV.

The gene calls are TRBV6-5 and TRBJ2-5, with TRBD1 matching 8 bases. The V and J ends lost 6 bases and 1 base, in that order; junction bases with no gene match: 1. The CDR3 has 13 residues. Germline CDR1 is MNHEY and CDR2 is SVGAGI. The CDR3 bases are TGTGCCAGCAGAGGACAGGGCCAAGAGACCCAGTACTTC. It translates to CASRGQGQETQYF.